This T cell receptor (beta chain) was observed in a study of T cells in Graves' hyperthyroidism and ophthalmopathy. Uncontrolled infection, other autoimmune disease, pregnancy or lactation excluded patients. Orbital computed tomography and thyroid ultrasound, together with serum TRAb and thyroxine and clinical symptoms, were used for diagnoses. Amplified TCR beta CDR3 regions came from RNA transcripts. First-round RT-PCR of the TCR CDR3 relied on the HTBI primer set. TCRdb re-called the multiplex PCR reads through MiXCR, storing one row per CDR3 protein. The profile shows a few hundred thousand distinct CDR3 sequences, about half of them singletons. The V gene end was trimmed by 0 bases and the J gene end by 2 bases; junction bases not matched to a gene: 2. The CDR3 covers 14 residues. The germline gives CDR1 DFQATT, CDR2 SNEGSKA (reference sequence). General study findings and limits: Clonotypes that were expanded in thyroid above 0.001 mostly appeared in blood too. From stable hyperthyroidism, ophthalmopathy was set apart by a 13 V-J model.

This clonotype was recorded many times. No antigen is known for it. J is TRBJ2-7 and V is TRBV20-1; the match to TRBD1 covers 9 bases. The specimen was peripheral blood or thyroid tissue (not recorded which). The sequence came from an adult woman with Graves' disease, either hyperthyroidism or ophthalmopathy (not recorded which). DNA of the CDR3: TGCAGTGCTAGAGACCGGACAGGGGCCTACGAGCAGTACTTC. It yields the protein CSARDRTGAYEQYF.